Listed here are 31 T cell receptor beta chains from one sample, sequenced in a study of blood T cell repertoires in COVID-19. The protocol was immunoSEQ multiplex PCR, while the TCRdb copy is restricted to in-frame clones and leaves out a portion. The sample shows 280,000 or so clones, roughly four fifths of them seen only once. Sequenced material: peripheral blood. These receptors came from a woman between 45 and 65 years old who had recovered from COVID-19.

CDR3 nucleotides: TGTGCCAGCAGCCCCTCCGGGACTAGCTCCTCCGGAACCTACAATGAGCAGTTCTTC. This codes for CASSPSGTSSSGTYNEQFF. V and J are TRBV5-4 and TRBJ2-1, with 9 bases matching TRBD2. The V segment lost 4 bases and the J segment 2 bases; nucleotides outside the gene matches: 16. Germline loops: CDR1 SGHNT, CDR2 YYREEE (reference sequence). The CDR3 totals 19 residues.

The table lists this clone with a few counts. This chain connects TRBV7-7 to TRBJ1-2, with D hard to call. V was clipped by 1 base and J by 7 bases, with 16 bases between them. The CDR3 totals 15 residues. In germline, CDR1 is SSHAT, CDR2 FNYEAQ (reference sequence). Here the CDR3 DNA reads TGTGCCAGCAGCTTAGGTGAGAGGGTAGTCGCTGGCTACACCTTC. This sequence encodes CASSLGERVVAGYTF.

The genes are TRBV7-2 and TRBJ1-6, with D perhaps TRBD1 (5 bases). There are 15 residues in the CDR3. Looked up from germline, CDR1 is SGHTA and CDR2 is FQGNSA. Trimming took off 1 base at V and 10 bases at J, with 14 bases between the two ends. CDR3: CASSLDGGIESPLHF. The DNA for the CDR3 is TGTGCCAGCAGCTTAGACGGGGGGATCGAGTCACCCCTCCACTTT.

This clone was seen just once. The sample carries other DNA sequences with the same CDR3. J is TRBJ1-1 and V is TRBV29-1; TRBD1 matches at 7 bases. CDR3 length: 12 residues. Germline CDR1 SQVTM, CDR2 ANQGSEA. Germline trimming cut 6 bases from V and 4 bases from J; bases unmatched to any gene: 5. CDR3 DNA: TGCAGCGTGAACAGGGGACCCACTGAAGCTTTCTTT. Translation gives CSVNRGPTEAFF.

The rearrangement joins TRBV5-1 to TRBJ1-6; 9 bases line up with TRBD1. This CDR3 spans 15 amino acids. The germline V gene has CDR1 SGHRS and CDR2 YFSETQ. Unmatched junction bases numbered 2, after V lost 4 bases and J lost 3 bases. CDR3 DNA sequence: TGCGCCAGCAGCATGACAGGGGGCTATAATTCACCCCTCCACTTT. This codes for CASSMTGGYNSPLHF.

The CDR3 coding sequence is TGTGCCAGCAGACAAACAGGGATAAGTGAGCAGTTCTTC. Encoded protein: CASRQTGISEQFF. V usage is TRBV7-9 and J usage is TRBJ2-1; D may be TRBD1 (6 bases). This CDR3 has 13 residues. The germline gives CDR1 SEHNR, CDR2 FQNEAQ (reference sequence). V lost 6 bases to trimming and J lost 9 bases, with 15 bases between them.

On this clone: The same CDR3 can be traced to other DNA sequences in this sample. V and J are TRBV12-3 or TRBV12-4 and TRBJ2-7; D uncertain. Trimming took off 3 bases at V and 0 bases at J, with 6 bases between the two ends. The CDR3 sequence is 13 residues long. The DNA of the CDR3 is TGTGCCAGCAGTTTCACGGGCTCCTACGAGCAGTACTTC. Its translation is CASSFTGSYEQYF.

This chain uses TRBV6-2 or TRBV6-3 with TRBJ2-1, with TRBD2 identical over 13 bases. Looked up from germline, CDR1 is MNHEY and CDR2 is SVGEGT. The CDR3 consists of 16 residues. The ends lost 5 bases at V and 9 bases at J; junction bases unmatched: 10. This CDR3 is CASSPFGLAGAVEQFF. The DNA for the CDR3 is TGTGCCAGCAGTCCCTTCGGACTAGCGGGAGCGGTTGAGCAGTTCTTC.

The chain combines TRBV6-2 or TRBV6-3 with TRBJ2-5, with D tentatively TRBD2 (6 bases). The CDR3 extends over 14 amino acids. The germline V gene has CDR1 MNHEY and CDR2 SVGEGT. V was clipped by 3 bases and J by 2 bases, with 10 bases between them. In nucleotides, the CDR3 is TGTGCCAGCAGTTATGTGGGACTGCAAGAGACCCAGTACTTC. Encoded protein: CASSYVGLQETQYF.

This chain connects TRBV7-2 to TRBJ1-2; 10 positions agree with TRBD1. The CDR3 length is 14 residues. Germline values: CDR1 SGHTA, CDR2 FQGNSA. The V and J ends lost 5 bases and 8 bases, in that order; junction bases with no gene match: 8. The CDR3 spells CASSVGDRGGGYTF. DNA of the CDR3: TGTGCCAGCAGCGTGGGGGACAGGGGCGGCGGCTACACCTTC.

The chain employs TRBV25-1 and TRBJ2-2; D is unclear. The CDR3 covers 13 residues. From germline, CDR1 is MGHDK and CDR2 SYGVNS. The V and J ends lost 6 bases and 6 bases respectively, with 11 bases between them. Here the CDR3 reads CASSPTRPGELFF. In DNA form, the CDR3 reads TGTGCCAGCAGCCCAACGAGGCCCGGGGAGCTGTTTTTT.

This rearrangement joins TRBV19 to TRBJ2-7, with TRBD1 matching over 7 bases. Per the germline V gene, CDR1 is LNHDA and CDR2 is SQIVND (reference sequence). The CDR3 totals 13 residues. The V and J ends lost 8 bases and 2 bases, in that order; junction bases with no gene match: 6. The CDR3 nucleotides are TGTGCCAGTCGAGACAGGGCGACCTACGAGCAGTACTTC. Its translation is CASRDRATYEQYF.

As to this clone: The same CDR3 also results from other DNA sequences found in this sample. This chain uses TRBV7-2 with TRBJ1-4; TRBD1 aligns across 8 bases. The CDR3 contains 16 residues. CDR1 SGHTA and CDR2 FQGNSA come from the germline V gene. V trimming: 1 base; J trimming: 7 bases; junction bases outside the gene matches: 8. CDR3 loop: CASSLGDRGGGEKLFF. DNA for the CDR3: TGTGCCAGCAGCTTAGGAGACAGGGGAGGTGGTGAAAAACTGTTTTTT.

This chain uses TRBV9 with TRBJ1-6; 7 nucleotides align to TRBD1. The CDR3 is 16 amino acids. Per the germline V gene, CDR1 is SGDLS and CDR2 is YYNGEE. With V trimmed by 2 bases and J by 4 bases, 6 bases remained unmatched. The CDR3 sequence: CASSVGDSWYNSPLHF. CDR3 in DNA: TGTGCCAGCAGCGTCGGGGACAGCTGGTATAATTCACCCCTCCACTTT. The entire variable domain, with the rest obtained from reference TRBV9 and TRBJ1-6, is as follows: DSGVTQTPKHLITATGQRVTLRCSPRSGDLSVYWYQQSLDQGLQFLIQYYNGEERAKGNILERFSAQQFPDLHSELNLSSLELGDSALYFCASSVGDSWYNSPLHFGNGTRLTVT.

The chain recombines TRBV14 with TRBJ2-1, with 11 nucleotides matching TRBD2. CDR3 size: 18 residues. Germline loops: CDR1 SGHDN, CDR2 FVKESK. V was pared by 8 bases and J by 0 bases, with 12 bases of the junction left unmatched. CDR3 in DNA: TGTGCCAGCCGCTCGGCGACTAGCGGGGCGAGCTCCTACAATGAGCAGTTCTTC. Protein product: CASRSATSGASSYNEQFF.

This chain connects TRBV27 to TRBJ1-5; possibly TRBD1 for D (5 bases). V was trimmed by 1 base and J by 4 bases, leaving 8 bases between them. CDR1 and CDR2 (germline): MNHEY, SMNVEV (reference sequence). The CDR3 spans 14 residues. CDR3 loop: CASSLWRGNQPQHF. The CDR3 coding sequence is TGTGCCAGCAGTTTATGGAGGGGAAATCAGCCCCAGCATTTT.

In nucleotides, the CDR3 is TGTGCCAGTAGTCCCACAGGGGGCTATGGCTACACCTTC. Translated: CASSPTGGYGYTF. The genes are TRBV19 and TRBJ1-2, with 8 bases fitting TRBD1. V shed 5 bases, J shed 4 bases, and the junction held 3 bases outside the gene matches. The CDR3 has 13 residues. Germline loops: CDR1 LNHDA, CDR2 SQIVND (reference sequence).

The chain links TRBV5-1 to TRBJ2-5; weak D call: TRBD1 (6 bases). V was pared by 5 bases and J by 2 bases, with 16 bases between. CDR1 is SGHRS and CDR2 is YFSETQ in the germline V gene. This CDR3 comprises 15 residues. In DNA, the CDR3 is TGCGCCAGCAGTAACAGGGTATCTGCACAAGAGACCCAGTACTTC. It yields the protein CASSNRVSAQETQYF.

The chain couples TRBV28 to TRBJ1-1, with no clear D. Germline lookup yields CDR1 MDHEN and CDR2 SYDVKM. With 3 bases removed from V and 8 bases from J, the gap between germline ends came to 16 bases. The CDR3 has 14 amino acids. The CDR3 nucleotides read TGTGCCAGCAGTTTGCCCCGGTTGGGAGGGGAAGCTTTCTTT. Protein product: CASSLPRLGGEAFF. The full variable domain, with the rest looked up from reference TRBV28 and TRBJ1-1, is DVKVTQSSRYLVKRTGEKVFLECVQDMDHENMFWYRQDPGLGLRLIYFSYDVKMKEKGDIPEGYSVSREKKERFSLILESASTNQTSMYLCASSLPRLGGEAFFGQGTRLTVV.

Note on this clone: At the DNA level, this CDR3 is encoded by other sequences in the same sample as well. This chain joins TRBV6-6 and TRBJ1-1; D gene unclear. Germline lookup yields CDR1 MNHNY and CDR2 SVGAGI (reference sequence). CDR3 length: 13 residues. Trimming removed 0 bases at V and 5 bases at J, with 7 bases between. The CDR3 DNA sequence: TGTGCCAGCAGTTACTCTGGCGGGACTGAAGCTTTCTTT. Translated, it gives CASSYSGGTEAFF.

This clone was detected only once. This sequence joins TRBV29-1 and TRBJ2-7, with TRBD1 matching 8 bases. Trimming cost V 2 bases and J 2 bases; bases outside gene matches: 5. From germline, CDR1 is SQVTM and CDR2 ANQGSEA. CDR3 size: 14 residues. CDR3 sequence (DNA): TGCAGCGTTGAAATGACAGGGGCTACCTACGAGCAGTACTTC. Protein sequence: CSVEMTGATYEQYF.

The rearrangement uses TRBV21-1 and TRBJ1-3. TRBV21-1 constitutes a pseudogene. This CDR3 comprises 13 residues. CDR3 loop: CASHDSEGGTIYF. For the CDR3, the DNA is TGTGCCAGCCACGACAGTGAGGGAGGCACCATATATTTT.

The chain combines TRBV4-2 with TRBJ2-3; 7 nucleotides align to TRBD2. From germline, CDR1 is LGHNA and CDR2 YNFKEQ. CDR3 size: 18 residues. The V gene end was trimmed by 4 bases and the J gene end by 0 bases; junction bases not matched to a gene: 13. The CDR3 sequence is CASSLLKMGGTSTDTQYF. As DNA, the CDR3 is TGTGCCAGCAGCCTCCTAAAGATGGGGGGGACCAGCACAGATACGCAGTATTTT.

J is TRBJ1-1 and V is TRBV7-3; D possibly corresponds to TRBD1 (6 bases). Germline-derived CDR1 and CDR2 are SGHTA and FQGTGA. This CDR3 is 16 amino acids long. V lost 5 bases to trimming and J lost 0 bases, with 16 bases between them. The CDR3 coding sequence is TGTGCCAGCAGCCCCCGGGGACACGGTTTGAACACTGAAGCTTTCTTT. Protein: CASSPRGHGLNTEAFF.

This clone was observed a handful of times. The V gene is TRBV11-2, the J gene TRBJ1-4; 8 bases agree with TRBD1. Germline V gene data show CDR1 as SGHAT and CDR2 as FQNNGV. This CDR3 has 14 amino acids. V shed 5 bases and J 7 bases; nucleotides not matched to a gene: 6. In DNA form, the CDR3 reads TGTGCCAGCAGCATCGGACAGGGCTCTGAAAAACTGTTTTTT. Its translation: CASSIGQGSEKLFF.

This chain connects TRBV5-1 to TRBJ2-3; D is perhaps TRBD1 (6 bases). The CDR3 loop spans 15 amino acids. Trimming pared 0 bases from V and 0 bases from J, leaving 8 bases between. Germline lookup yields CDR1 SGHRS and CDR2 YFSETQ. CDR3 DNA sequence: TGCGCCAGCAGCTTGGGGGGACACAGCACAGATACGCAGTATTTT. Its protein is CASSLGGHSTDTQYF. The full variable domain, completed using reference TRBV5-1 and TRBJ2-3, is KAGVTQTPRYLIKTRGQQVTLSCSPISGHRSVSWYQQTPGQGLQFLFEYFSETQRNKGNFPGRFSGRQFSNSRSEMNVSTLELGDSALYLCASSLGGHSTDTQYFGPGTRLTVL.

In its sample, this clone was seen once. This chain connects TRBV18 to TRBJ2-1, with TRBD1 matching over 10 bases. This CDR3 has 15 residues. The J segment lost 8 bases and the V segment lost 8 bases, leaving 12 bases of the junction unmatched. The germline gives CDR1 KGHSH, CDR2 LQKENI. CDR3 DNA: TGTGCCAGCAGCTTCCGGGACAGGGGTTACGATGAGCAGTTCTTC. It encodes CASSFRDRGYDEQFF.

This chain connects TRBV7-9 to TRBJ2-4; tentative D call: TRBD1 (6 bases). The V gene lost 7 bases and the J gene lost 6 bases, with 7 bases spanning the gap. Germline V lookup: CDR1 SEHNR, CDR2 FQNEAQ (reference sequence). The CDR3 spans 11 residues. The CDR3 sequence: CASIQGNIQYF. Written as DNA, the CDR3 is TGTGCCAGCATACAGGGAAACATTCAGTACTTC.

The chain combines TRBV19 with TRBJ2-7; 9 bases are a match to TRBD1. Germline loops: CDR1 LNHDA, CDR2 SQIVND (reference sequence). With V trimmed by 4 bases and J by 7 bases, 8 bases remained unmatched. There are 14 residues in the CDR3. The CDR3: CASSKQGAQREQYF. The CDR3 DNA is TGTGCCAGTAGTAAACAGGGGGCTCAAAGGGAGCAGTACTTC.

The CDR3 protein is CASSQERTFTGNTIYF. In DNA form, the CDR3 reads TGTGCCAGCAGCCAGGAGAGGACATTCACTGGAAACACCATATATTTT. The chain has TRBV3-1 (or the pseudogene TRBV3-2) and TRBJ1-3, with TRBD1 as a possible D gene (5 bases). The CDR3 runs 16 residues. V lost 3 bases and J lost 2, with 14 bases in between. Germline V CDR1 and CDR2: LGHDT, YNNKEL (reference sequence).

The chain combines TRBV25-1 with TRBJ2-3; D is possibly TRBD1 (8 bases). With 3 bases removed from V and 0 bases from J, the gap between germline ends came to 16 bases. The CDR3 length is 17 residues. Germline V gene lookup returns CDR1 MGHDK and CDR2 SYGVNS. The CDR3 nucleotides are TGTGCCAGCAGTGAGTGGGAGGGGACAGGTAGCACAGATACGCAGTATTTT. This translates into CASSEWEGTGSTDTQYF.